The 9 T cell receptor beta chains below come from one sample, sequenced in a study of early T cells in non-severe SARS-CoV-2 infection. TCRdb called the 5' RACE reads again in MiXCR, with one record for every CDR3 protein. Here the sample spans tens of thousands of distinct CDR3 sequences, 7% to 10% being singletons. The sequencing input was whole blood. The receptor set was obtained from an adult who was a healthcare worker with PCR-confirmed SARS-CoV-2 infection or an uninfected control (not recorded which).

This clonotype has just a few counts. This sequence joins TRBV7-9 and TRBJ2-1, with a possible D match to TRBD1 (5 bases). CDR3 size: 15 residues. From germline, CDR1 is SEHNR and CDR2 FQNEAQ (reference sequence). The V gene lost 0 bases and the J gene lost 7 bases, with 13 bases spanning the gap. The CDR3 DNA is TGTGCCAGCAGCTTAGCTCTAGGGGCCGAGAATGAGCAGTTCTTC. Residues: CASSLALGAENEQFF.

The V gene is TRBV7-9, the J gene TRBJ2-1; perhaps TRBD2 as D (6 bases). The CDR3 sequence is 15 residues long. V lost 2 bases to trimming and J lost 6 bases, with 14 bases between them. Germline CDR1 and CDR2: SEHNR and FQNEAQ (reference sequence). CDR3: CASSLLGTVANEQFF. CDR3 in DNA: TGTGCCAGCAGCTTACTGGGGACTGTTGCCAATGAGCAGTTCTTC.

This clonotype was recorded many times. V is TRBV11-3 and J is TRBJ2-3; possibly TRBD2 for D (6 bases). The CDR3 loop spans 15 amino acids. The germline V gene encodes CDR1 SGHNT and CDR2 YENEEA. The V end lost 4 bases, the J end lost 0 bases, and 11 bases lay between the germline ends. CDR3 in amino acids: CASSSRGTSTDTQYF. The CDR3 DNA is TGTGCCAGCAGCTCACGCGGGACTAGCACAGATACGCAGTATTTT. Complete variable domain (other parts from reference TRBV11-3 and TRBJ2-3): EAGVVQSPRYKIIEKKQPVAFWCNPISGHNTLYWYLQNLGQGPELLIRYENEEAVDDSQLPKDRFSAERLKGVDSTLKIQPAELGDSAVYLCASSSRGTSTDTQYFGPGTRLTVL.

This chain's CDR3 is CASSLGGSNYGYTF. For the CDR3, the DNA is TGTGCCAGCAGTTTGGGCGGATCTAACTATGGCTACACCTTC. The chain has TRBV12-3 or TRBV12-4 and TRBJ1-2; D gene ambiguous. The CDR3 covers 14 residues. V lost 3 bases to trimming and J lost 0 bases, with 8 bases between them.

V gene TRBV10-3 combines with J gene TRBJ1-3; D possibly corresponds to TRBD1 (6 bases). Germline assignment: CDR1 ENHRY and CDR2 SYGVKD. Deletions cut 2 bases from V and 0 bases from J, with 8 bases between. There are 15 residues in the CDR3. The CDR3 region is CAISEGQRSGNTIYF. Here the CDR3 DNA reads TGTGCCATCAGTGAGGGACAGCGCTCTGGAAACACCATATATTTT.

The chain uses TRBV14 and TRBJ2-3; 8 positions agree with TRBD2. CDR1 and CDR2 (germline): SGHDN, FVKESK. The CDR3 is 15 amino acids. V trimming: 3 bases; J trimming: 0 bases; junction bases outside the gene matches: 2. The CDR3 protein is CASSHGGGSTDTQYF. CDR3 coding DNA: TGTGCCAGCAGCCACGGCGGGGGGAGCACAGATACGCAGTATTTT.

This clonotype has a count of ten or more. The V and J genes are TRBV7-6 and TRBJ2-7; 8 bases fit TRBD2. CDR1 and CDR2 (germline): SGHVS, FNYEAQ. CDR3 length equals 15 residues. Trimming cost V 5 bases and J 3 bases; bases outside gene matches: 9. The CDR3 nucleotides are TGTGCCAGCAGCCTAGGTGGAGCGGGGGACTACGAGCAGTACTTC. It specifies CASSLGGAGDYEQYF.

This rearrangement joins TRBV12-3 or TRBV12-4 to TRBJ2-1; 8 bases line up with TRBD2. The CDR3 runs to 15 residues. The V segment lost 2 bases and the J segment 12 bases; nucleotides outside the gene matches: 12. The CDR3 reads CASSLPGGPGERQFF. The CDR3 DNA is TGTGCCAGCAGTTTACCGGGGGGGCCGGGTGAAAGGCAGTTCTTC.

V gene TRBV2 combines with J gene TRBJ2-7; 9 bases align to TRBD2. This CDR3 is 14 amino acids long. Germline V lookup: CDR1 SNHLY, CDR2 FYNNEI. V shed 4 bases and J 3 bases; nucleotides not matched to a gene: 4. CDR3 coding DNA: TGTGCCAGCAGTGTGGATAGCGGGAGCTACGAGCAGTACTTC. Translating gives CASSVDSGSYEQYF.